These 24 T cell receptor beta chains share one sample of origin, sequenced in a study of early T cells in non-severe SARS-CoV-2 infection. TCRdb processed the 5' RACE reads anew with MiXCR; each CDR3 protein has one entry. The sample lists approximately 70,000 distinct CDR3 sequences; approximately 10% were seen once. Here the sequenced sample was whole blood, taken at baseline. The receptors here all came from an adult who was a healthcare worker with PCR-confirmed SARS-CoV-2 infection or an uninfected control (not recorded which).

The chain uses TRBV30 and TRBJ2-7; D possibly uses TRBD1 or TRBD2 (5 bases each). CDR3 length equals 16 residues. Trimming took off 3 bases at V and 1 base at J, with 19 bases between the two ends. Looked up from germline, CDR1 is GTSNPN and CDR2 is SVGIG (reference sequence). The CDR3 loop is CAWSTYARDGSYEQYF. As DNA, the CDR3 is TGTGCCTGGAGCACCTATGCCCGGGACGGTTCCTACGAGCAGTACTTC. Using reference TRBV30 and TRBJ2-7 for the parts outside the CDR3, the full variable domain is SQTIHQWPATLVQPVGSPLSLECTVEGTSNPNLYWYRQAAGRGLQLLFYSVGIGQISSEVPQNLSASRPQDRQFILSSKKLLLSDSGFYLCAWSTYARDGSYEQYFGPGTRLTVT.

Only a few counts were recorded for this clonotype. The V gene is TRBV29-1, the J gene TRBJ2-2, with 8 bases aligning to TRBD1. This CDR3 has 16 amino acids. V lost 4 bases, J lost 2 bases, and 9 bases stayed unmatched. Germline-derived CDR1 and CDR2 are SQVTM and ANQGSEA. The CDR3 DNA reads TGCAGCGTTGGTAGAGCAGGGACAGGCAACACCGGGGAGCTGTTTTTT. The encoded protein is CSVGRAGTGNTGELFF.

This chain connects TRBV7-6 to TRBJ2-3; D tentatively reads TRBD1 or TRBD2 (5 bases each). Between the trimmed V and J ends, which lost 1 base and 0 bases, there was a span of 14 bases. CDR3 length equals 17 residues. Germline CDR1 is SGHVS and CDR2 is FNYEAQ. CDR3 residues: CASSLVGVRPSTDTQYF. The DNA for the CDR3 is TGTGCCAGCAGCTTAGTGGGGGTTAGGCCTAGCACAGATACGCAGTATTTT.

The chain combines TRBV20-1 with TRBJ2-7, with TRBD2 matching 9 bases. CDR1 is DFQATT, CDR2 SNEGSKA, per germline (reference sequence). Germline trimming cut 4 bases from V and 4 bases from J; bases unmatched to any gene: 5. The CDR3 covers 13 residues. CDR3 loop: CSAIEREAYEQYF. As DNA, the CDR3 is TGCAGTGCTATAGAGCGGGAGGCGTACGAGCAGTACTTC.

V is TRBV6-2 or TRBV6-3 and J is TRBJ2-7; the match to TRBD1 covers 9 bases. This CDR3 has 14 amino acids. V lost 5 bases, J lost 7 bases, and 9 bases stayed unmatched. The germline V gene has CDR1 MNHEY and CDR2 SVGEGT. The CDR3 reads CASSRLPGQGEQYF. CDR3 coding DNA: TGTGCCAGCAGTCGTCTCCCGGGACAGGGTGAGCAGTACTTC.

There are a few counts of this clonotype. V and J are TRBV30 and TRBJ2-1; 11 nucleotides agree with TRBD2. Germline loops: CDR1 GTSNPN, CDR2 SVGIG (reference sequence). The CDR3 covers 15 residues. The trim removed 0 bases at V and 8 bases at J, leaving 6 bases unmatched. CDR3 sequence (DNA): TGTGCCTGGAGTGTAGGTAGCGGGGGGGCATATGAGCAGTTCTTC. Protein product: CAWSVGSGGAYEQFF.

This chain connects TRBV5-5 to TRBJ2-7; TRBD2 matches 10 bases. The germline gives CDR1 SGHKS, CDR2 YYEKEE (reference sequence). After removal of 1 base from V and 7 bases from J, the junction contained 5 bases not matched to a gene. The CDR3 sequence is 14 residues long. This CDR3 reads CASSLRLAGVEQYF. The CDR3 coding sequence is TGTGCCAGCAGCTTGAGGCTAGCGGGAGTGGAGCAGTACTTC. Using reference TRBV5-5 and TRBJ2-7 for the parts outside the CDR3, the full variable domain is DAGVTQSPTHLIKTRGQQVTLRCSPISGHKSVSWYQQVLGQGPQFIFQYYEKEERGRGNFPDRFSARQFPNYSSELNVNALLLGDSALYLCASSLRLAGVEQYFGPGTRLTVT.

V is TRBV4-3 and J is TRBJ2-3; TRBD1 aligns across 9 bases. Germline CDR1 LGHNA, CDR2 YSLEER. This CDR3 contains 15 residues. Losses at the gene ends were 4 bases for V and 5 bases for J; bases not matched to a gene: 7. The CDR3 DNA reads TGCGCCAGCAGCCTCACAGGGGGCCCCATAGATACGCAGTATTTT. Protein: CASSLTGGPIDTQYF.

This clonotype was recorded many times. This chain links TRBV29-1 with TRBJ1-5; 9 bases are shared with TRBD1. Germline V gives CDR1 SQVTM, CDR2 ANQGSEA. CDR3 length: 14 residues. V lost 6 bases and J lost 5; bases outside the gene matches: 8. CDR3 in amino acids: CSVEQGAFYQPQHF. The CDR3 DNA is TGCAGCGTCGAACAGGGGGCGTTTTATCAGCCCCAGCATTTT.

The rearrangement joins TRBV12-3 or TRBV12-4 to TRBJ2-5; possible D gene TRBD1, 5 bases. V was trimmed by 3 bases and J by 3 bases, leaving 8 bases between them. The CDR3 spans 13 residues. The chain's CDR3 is CASSFGAEETQYF. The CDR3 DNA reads TGTGCCAGCAGTTTTGGGGCAGAAGAGACCCAGTACTTC.

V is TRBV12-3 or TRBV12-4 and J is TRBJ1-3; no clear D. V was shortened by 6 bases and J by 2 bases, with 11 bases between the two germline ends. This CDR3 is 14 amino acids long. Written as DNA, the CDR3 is TGTGCCAGCAGCGTGGCGCCGACTGGAAACACCATATATTTT. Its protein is CASSVAPTGNTIYF.

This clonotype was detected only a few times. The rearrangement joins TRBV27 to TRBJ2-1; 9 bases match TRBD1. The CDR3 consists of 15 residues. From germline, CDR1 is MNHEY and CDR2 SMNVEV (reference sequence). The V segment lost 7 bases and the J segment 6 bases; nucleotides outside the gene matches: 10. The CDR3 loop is CASTRPGTGSNEQFF. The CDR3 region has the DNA TGTGCCAGCACCAGACCCGGGACAGGGTCCAATGAGCAGTTCTTC.

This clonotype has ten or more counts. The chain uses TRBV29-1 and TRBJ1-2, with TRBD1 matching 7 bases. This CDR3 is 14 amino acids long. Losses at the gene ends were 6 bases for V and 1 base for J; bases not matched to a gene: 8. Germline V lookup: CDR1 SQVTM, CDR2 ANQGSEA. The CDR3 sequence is CSVQVGGLNYGYTF. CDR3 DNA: TGCAGCGTACAAGTAGGGGGCCTTAACTATGGCTACACCTTC.

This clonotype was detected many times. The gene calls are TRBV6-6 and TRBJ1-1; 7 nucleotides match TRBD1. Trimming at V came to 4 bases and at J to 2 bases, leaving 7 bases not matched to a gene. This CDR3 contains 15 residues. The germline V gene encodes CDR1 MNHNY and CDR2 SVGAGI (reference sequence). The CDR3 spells CASSWPGGGNTEAFF. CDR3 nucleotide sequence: TGTGCCAGCAGTTGGCCGGGAGGGGGCAACACTGAAGCTTTCTTT.

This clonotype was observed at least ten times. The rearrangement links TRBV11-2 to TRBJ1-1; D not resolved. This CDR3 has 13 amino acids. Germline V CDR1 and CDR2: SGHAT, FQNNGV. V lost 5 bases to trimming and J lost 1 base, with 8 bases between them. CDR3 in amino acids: CASSGDRNTEAFF. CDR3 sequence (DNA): TGTGCCAGCAGCGGGGATAGGAACACTGAAGCTTTCTTT.

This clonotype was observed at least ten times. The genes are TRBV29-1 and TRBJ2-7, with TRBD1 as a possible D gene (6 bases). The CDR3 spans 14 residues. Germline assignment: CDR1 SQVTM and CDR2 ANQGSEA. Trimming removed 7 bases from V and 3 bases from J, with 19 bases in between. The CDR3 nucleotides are TGCAGCGGTAAGGGTGCAGGGGCCAACTACGAGCAGTACTTC. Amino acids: CSGKGAGANYEQYF.

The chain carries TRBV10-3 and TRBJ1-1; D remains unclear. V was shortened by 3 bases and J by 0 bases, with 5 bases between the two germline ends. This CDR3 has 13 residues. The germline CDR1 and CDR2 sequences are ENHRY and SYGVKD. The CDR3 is CAISDNMNTEAFF. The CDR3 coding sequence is TGTGCCATCAGTGACAACATGAACACTGAAGCTTTCTTT.

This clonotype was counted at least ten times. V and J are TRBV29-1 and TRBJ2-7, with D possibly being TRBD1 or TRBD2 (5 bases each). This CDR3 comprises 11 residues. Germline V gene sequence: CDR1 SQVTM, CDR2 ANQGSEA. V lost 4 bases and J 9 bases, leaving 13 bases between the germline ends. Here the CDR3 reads CSVGDGKGQYF. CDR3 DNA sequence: TGCAGCGTTGGGGACGGGAAAGGGCAGTACTTC.

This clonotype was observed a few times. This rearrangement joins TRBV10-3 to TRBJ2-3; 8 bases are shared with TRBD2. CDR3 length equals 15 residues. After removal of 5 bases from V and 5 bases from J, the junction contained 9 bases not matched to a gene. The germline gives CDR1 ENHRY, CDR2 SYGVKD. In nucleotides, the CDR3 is TGTGCCATCAGTCGATCAGCGGGAGAGGGAGATACGCAGTATTTT. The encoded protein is CAISRSAGEGDTQYF.

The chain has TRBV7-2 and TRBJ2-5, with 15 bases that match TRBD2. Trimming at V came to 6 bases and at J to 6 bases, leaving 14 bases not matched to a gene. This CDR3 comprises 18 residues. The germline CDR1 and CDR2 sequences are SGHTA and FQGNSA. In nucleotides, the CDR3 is TGTGCCAGCAGTCAGGACAGGAGGACTAGCGGGAGGGTAAAGACCCAGTACTTC. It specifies CASSQDRRTSGRVKTQYF.

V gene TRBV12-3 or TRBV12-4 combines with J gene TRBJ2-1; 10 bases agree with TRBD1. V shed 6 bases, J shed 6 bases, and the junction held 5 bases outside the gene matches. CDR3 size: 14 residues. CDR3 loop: CASREGQGSNEQFF. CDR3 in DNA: TGTGCCAGCAGGGAGGGACAGGGGTCCAATGAGCAGTTCTTC.

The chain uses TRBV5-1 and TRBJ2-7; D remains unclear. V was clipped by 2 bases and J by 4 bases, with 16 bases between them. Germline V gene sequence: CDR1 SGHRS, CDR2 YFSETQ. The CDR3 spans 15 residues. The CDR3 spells CASSLGKDGFYEQYF. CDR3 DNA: TGCGCCAGCAGCTTAGGAAAGGACGGATTTTACGAGCAGTACTTC.

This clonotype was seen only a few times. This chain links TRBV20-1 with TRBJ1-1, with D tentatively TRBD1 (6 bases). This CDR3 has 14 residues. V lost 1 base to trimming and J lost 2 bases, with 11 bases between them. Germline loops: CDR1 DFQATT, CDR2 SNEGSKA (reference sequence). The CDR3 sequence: CSARASGGNTEAFF. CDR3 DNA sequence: TGCAGTGCTAGAGCGTCGGGGGGCAACACTGAAGCTTTCTTT.

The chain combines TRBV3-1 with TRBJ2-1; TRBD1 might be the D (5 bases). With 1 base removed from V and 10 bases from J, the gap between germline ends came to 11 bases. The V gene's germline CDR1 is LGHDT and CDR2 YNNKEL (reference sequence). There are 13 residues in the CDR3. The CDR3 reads CASSQGQLREQFF. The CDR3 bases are TGTGCCAGCAGCCAAGGACAGCTCAGAGAGCAGTTCTTC.